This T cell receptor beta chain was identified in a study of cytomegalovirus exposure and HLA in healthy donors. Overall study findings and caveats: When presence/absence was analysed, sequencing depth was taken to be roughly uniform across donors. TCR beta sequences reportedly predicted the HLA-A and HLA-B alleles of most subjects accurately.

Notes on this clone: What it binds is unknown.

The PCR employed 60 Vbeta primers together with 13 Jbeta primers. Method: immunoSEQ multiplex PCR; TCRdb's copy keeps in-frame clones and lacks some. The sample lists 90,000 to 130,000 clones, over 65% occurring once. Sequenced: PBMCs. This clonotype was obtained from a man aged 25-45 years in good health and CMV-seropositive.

CDR3 loop: CASSYSVRTGELFF. The CDR3 DNA sequence: TGTGCCAGCAGTTACTCGGTGCGGACCGGGGAGCTGTTTTTT. This chain joins TRBV6-6 and TRBJ2-2; no reliable D call. V was cut by 0 bases and J by 5 bases, with 7 bases left in between. Germline V gene sequence: CDR1 MNHNY, CDR2 SVGAGI (reference sequence). CDR3 size: 14 residues.